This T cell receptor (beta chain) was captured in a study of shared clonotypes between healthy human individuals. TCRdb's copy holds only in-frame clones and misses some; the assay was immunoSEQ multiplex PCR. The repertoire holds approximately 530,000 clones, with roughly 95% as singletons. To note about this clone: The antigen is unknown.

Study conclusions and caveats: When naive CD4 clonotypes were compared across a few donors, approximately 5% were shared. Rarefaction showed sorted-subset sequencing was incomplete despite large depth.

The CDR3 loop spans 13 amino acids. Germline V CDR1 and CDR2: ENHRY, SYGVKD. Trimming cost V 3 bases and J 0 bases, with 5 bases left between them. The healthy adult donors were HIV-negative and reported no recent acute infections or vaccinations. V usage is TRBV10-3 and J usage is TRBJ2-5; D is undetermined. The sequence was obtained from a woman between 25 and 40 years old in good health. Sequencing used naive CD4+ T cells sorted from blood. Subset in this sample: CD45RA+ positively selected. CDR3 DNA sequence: TGTGCCATCAGTGACCACAACCAAGAGACCCAGTACTTC. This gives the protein CAISDHNQETQYF.